These T cell receptor beta chains were read from a single sample in a study of blood T cell repertoires in COVID-19. Method: immunoSEQ multiplex PCR; TCRdb's copy keeps in-frame clones and lacks some. The sample includes just under 150,000 clones, approximately 89% of them seen just once. Sequencing was done on a sample of peripheral blood. These receptors were taken from a human donor in a cohort sampled during active COVID-19. Both conserved end residues are part of each CDR3. The D gene is left open where the match is weak. For some rows the clone size is stated as once, few or many, or as a class when expanded; others skip it.

clone_size d_call j_call v_call cdr3_aa cdr3_nt
- TRBD2 TRBJ2-7 TRBV7-6 CASSLPYSGGSYEQYF TGTGCCAGCAGCCTCCCGTACAGCGGGGGATCCTACGAGCAGTACTTC
- TRBD2 TRBJ2-1 TRBV18 CASSPSTSGGSYNEQFF TGTGCCAGCTCACCCTCAACTAGCGGGGGGTCCTACAATGAGCAGTTCTTC
- - TRBJ2-7 TRBV10-2 CASSETGKGYEQYF TGCGCCAGCAGTGAGACAGGGAAAGGCTACGAGCAGTACTTC
- TRBD2 TRBJ2-3 TRBV5-4 CASSSPSWRGATDTQYF TGTGCCAGCAGCTCCCCTTCGTGGCGGGGGGCCACAGATACGCAGTATTTT
once - TRBJ2-5 TRBV5-1 CASSSGQGGNYQETQYF TGCGCCAGCAGTTCCGGGCAGGGCGGCAATTACCAAGAGACCCAGTACTTC
- - TRBJ1-4 TRBV7-8 CASSFWQGNFMEKLFF TGTGCCAGCAGCTTTTGGCAGGGGAATTTTATGGAAAAACTGTTTTTT
- - TRBJ1-2 TRBV29-1 CSVPPRGPDGYTF TGCAGCGTCCCCCCCAGGGGTCCCGATGGCTACACCTTC
- - TRBJ2-5 TRBV5-1 CASLNLGSETQYF TGCGCCAGCCTCAATCTGGGGAGCGAGACCCAGTACTTC
few - TRBJ1-6 TRBV5-4 CASSEGFGNSPLHF TGTGCCAGCAGCGAGGGATTTGGTAATTCACCCCTCCACTTT
- TRBD2 TRBJ2-3 TRBV19 CASRAGGLTDTQYF TGTGCCAGTCGGGCGGGGGGGTTGACAGATACGCAGTATTTT
- - TRBJ1-5 TRBV3-1/TRBV3-2 CASSQGGNQPQHF TGTGCCAGCAGCCAAGGAGGAAATCAGCCCCAGCATTTT
- - TRBJ1-1 TRBV6-5 CASRTGYTNTEAFF TGTGCCAGCAGGACTGGATATACGAACACTGAAGCTTTCTTT
- TRBD2 TRBJ2-5 TRBV7-3 CASSLVAGNQETQYF TGTGCCAGCAGCTTAGTAGCGGGGAATCAAGAGACCCAGTACTTC
few - TRBJ1-5 TRBV7-9 CASSLQGNQPQHF TGTGCCAGCAGCTTGCAGGGCAATCAGCCCCAGCATTTT
- - TRBJ1-2 TRBV4-2 CASSQEPVPGYTF TGTGCCAGCAGCCAAGAACCGGTTCCTGGCTACACCTTC
- TRBD2 TRBJ2-1 TRBV6-4 CASSDRLAGGPRRSGEQFF TGTGCCAGCAGTGACCGACTAGCGGGGGGGCCGAGGAGGTCCGGTGAGCAGTTCTTC
- - TRBJ1-2 TRBV6-5 CASSPRDWDGYTF TGTGCCAGCAGTCCTCGGGATTGGGATGGCTACACCTTC
once - TRBJ1-1 TRBV25-1 CASSEYGRVDTEAFF TGTGCCAGCAGTGAATATGGCAGGGTGGACACTGAAGCTTTCTTT
few - TRBJ1-2 TRBV7-6 CASSLAAGGYGYTF TGTGCCAGCAGCTTAGCGGCAGGAGGCTATGGCTACACCTTC
- - TRBJ2-7 TRBV2 CASRRDSYEQYF TGTGCCAGCAGGCGGGACTCCTACGAGCAGTACTTC
- TRBD2 TRBJ2-5 TRBV2 CASSEESGGETQYF TGTGCCAGCAGTGAAGAGAGCGGGGGCGAGACCCAGTACTTC
- - TRBJ1-1 TRBV13 CASSSGGTEAFF TGTGCCAGCAGCTCTGGGGGGACTGAAGCTTTCTTT
- - TRBJ2-3 TRBV19 CATKGHRDTDTQYF TGTGCCACCAAAGGACACAGGGACACAGATACGCAGTATTTT
- TRBD1 TRBJ2-3 TRBV7-2 CASSPDRATDTQYF TGTGCCAGCAGCCCGGACAGGGCTACAGATACGCAGTATTTT
- - TRBJ2-7 TRBV5-5 CASSVRGYEQYF TGTGCCAGCAGCGTCAGGGGCTACGAGCAGTACTTC
- TRBD1 TRBJ2-5 TRBV3-1/TRBV3-2 CASSQEQGGGETQYF TGTGCCAGCAGCCAAGAACAGGGGGGTGGAGAGACCCAGTACTTC
- TRBD1 TRBJ2-1 TRBV19 CASSMGQFYYNEQFF TGTGCCAGTAGTATGGGACAGTTTTACTACAATGAGCAGTTCTTC
- - TRBJ1-6 TRBV14 CASSQRQGPVYNSPLHF TGTGCCAGCAGCCAACGGCAGGGGCCCGTCTATAATTCACCCCTCCACTTT
- TRBD2 TRBJ2-1 TRBV5-4 CASSPGLREENEQFF TGTGCCAGCAGCCCGGGACTCCGGGAGGAGAATGAGCAGTTCTTC
- TRBD2 TRBJ2-5 TRBV11-2 CASSFTSGGETQYF TGTGCCAGCAGCTTCACTAGCGGGGGTGAGACCCAGTACTTC
- TRBD1 TRBJ2-1 TRBV29-1 CSDLEGGHEQFF TGCAGCGATCTAGAAGGGGGCCATGAGCAGTTCTTC
- TRBD1 TRBJ2-1 TRBV6-4 CASSDSKDRENEQFF TGTGCCAGCAGTGACTCGAAGGACAGGGAAAATGAGCAGTTCTTC
- TRBD2 TRBJ2-1 TRBV11-3 CASSLGLGGSSYNEQFF TGTGCCAGCAGCTTAGGTTTGGGGGGGTCGTCCTACAATGAGCAGTTCTTC
once - TRBJ2-5 TRBV5-3 CARRCRLSGETQYF TGTGCCAGAAGGTGCCGGCTATCGGGGGAGACCCAGTACTTC
- TRBD2 TRBJ2-7 TRBV6-5 CASSLGLAGSYEQYF TGTGCCAGCAGTTTGGGACTAGCGGGGAGTTACGAGCAGTACTTC
- TRBD2 TRBJ2-5 TRBV27 CASTPNAGGRWETQYF TGTGCCAGCACTCCTAATGCGGGGGGGAGATGGGAGACCCAGTACTTC
- - TRBJ1-5 TRBV6-5 CASRMTMGNQPQHF TGTGCCAGCAGAATGACAATGGGCAATCAGCCCCAGCATTTT
- TRBD2 TRBJ2-3 TRBV6-2/TRBV6-3 CASSLLLAGLYF TGTGCCAGCAGCCTCCTTCTAGCGGGGCTGTATTTT
few - TRBJ1-5 TRBV27 CASSLSRTGQQPQHF TGTGCCAGCAGTTTATCGAGAACAGGCCAGCAGCCCCAGCATTTT
- - TRBJ2-3 TRBV9 CASSLPTDTQYF TGTGCCAGCAGCCTCCCTACAGATACGCAGTATTTT
- - TRBJ1-1 TRBV2 CASIGLARPEAFF TGTGCCAGCATTGGACTGGCCAGACCTGAAGCTTTCTTT
- - TRBJ1-4 TRBV5-1 CASSLVAGNEKLFF TGCGCCAGCAGCTTGGTCGCAGGGAATGAAAAACTGTTTTTT